This TCR beta chain appears in the sequencing data of a study of T cell repertoires in aging, cancer and after chemotherapy. Study overall: Paired samples before and after chemotherapy came from glioblastoma patients receiving temozolomide-based therapy.

Germline CDR1 is KGHSH and CDR2 is LQKENI. The CDR3 spans 16 residues. With V trimmed by 3 bases and J by 3 bases, 9 bases remained unmatched. Peripheral blood genomic DNA, not sorted cells or RNA, was the template. Multiplex touch-down PCR with TRB-A/B primers amplified rearranged V-D-J TRB sequences. TCRdb analysed the multiplex PCR reads with MiXCR anew, one entry per CDR3 protein. The sample lists roughly 2,500 distinct CDR3 sequences, more than 55% occurring once. Sequenced input: blood. The sequence derives from a human donor with a solid tumor. This rearrangement joins TRBV18 to TRBJ2-3; 7 bases are a match to TRBD2. CDR3 sequence: CASSPLHAGETDTQYF. The CDR3, as DNA: TGTGCCAGCTCACCCCTACATGCGGGAGAGACAGATACGCAGTATTTT.